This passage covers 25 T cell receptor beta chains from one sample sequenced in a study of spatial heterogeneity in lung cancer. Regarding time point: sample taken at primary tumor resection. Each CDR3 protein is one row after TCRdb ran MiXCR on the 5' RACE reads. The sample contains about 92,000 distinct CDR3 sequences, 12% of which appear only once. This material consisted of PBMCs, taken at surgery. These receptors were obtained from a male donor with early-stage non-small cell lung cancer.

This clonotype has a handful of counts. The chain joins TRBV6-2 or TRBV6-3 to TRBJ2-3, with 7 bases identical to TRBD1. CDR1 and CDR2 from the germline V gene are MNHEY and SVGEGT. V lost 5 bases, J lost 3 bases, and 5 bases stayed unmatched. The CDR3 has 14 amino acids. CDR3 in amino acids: CASSIQGLTDTQYF. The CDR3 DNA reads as TGTGCCAGCAGTATACAGGGGTTAACAGATACGCAGTATTTT.

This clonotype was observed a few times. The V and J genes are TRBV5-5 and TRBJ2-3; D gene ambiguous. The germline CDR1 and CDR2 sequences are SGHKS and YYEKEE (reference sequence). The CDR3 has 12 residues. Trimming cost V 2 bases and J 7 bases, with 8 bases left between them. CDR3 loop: CASSFSEYTQYF. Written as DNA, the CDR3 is TGTGCCAGCAGCTTTTCGGAGTATACGCAGTATTTT. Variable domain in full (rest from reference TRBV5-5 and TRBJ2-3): DAGVTQSPTHLIKTRGQQVTLRCSPISGHKSVSWYQQVLGQGPQFIFQYYEKEERGRGNFPDRFSARQFPNYSSELNVNALLLGDSALYLCASSFSEYTQYFGPGTRLTVL.

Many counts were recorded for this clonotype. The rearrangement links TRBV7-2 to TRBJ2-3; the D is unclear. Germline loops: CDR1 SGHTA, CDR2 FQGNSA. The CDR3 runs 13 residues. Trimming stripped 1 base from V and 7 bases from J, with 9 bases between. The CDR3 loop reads CASSLVADHTQYF. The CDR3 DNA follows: TGTGCCAGCAGCTTAGTGGCAGATCATACGCAGTATTTT. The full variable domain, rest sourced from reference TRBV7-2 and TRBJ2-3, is GAGVSQSPSNKVTEKGKDVELRCDPISGHTALYWYRQSLGQGLEFLIYFQGNSAPDKSGLPSDRFSAERTGGSVSTLTIQRTQQEDSAVYLCASSLVADHTQYFGPGTRLTVL.

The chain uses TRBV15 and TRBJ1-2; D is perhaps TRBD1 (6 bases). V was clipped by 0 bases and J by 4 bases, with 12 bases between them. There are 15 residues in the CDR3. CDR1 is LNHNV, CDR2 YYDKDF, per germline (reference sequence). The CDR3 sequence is CATSRDLQGTYGYTF. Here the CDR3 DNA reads TGTGCCACCAGCAGAGATTTGCAGGGGACCTATGGCTACACCTTC.

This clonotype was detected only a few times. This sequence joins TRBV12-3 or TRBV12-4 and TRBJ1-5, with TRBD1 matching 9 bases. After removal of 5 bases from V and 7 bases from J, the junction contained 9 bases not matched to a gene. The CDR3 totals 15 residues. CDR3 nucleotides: TGTGCCAGCAGTCCCTCCGGGACAGGGCAACAGCCCCAGCATTTT. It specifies CASSPSGTGQQPQHF.

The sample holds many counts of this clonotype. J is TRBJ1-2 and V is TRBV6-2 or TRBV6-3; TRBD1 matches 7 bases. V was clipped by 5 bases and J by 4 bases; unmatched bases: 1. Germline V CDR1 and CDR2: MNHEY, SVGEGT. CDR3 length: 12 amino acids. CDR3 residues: CASSGDSYGYTF. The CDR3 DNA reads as TGTGCCAGCAGTGGGGACAGCTATGGCTACACCTTC.

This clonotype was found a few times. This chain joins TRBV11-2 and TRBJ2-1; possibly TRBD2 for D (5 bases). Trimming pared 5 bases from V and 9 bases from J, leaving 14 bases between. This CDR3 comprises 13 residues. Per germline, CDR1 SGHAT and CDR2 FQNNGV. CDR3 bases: TGTGCCAGCAGCCTTTCGGTTGGGAGTGAGCAGTTCTTC. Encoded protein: CASSLSVGSEQFF. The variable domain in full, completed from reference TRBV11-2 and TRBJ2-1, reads EAGVAQSPRYKIIEKRQSVAFWCNPISGHATLYWYQQILGQGPKLLIQFQNNGVVDDSQLPKDRFSAERLKGVDSTLKIQPAKLEDSAVYLCASSLSVGSEQFFGPGTRLTVL.

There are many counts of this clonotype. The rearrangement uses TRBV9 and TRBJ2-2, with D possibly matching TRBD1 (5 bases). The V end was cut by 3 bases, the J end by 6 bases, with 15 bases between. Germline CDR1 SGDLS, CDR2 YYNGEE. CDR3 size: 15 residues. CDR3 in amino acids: CASSGNTLGAGELFF. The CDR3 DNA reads TGTGCCAGCAGCGGGAACACCTTAGGGGCCGGGGAGCTGTTTTTT. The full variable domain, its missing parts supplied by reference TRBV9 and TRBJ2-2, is DSGVTQTPKHLITATGQRVTLRCSPRSGDLSVYWYQQSLDQGLQFLIQYYNGEERAKGNILERFSAQQFPDLHSELNLSSLELGDSALYFCASSGNTLGAGELFFGEGSRLTVL.

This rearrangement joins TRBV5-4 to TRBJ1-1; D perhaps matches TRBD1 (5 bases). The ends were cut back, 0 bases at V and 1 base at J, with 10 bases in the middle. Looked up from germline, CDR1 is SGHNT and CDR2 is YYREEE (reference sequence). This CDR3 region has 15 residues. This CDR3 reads CASSLAGGTNTEAFF. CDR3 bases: TGTGCCAGCAGCTTGGCGGGGGGTACGAACACTGAAGCTTTCTTT. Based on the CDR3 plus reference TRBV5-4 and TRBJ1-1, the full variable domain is ETGVTQSPTHLIKTRGQQVTLRCSSQSGHNTVSWYQQALGQGPQFIFQYYREEENGRGNFPPRFSGLQFPNYSSELNVNALELDDSALYLCASSLAGGTNTEAFFGQGTRLTVV.

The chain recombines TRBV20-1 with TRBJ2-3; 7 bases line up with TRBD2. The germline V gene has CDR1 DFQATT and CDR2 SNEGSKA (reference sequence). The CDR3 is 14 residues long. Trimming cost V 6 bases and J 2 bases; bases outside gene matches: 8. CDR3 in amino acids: CSAQGGDSTDTQYF. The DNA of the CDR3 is TGCAGTGCCCAGGGAGGGGATTCCACAGATACGCAGTATTTT.

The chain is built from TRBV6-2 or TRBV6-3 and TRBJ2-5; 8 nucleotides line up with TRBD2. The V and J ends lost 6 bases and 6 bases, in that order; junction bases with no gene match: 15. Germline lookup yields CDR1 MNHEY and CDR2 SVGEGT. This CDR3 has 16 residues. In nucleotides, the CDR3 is TGTGCCAGCAGCCCTGCCAGCGGGCGGGAGGTAAAGACCCAGTACTTC. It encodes CASSPASGREVKTQYF.

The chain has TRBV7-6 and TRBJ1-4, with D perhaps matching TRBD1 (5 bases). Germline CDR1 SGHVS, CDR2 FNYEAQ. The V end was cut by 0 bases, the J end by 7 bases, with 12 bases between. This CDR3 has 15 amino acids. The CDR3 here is CASSLAGGKGEKLFF. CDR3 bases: TGTGCCAGCAGCTTAGCGGGGGGGAAAGGTGAAAAACTGTTTTTT.

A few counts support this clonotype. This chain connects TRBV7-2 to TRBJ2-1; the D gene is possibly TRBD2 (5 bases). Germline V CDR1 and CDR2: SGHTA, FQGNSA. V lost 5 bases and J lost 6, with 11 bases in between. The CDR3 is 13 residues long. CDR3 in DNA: TGTGCCAGCAGCCCCGAAAGCGGCAATGAGCAGTTCTTC. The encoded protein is CASSPESGNEQFF.

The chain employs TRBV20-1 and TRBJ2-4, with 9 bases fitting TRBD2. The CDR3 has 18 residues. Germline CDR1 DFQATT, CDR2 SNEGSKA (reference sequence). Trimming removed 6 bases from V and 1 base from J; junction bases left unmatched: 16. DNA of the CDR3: TGCAGTGCCCAGTCTCCGGCTAGCGGGGCCCCGGCCAAAAACATTCAGTACTTC. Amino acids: CSAQSPASGAPAKNIQYF.

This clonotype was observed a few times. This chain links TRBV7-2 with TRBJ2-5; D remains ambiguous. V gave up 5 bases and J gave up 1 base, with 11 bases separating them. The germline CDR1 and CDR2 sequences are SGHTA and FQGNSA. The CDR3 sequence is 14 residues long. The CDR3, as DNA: TGTGCCAGCAGCGCCAGCCGGGTCCAAGAGACCCAGTACTTC. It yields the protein CASSASRVQETQYF.

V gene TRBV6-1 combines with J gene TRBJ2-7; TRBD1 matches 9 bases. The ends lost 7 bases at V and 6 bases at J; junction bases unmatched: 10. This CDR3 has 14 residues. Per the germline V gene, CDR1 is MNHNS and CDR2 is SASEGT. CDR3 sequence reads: CASTPGTGRGEQYF. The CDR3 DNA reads TGTGCCAGCACCCCCGGGACAGGGAGAGGCGAGCAGTACTTC.

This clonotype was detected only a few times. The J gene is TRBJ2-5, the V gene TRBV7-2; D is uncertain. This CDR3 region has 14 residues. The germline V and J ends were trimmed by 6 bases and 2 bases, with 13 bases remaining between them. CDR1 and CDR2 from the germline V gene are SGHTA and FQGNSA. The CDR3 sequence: CASSPETSQETQYF. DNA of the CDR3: TGTGCCAGCAGTCCAGAGACCTCACAAGAGACCCAGTACTTC.

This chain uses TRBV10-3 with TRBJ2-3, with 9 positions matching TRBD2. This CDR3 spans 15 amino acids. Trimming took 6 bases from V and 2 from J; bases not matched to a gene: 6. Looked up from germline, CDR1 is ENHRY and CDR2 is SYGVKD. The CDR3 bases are TGTGCCATCAGCCTAGCGGGAAGGGACACAGATACGCAGTATTTT. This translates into CAISLAGRDTDTQYF.

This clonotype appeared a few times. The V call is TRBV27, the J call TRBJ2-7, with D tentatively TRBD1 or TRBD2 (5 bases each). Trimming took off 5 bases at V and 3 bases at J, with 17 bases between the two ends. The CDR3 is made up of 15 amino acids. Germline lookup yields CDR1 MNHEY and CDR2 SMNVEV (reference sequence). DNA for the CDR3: TGTGCCAGCAGTATTTCAGGGACCCAGGTCTACGAGCAGTACTTC. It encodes CASSISGTQVYEQYF.

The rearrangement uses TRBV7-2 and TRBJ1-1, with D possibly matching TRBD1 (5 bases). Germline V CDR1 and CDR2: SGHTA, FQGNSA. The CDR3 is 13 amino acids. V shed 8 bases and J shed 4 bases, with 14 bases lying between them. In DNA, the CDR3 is TGTGCCAGCGGAACAGGCGCGGGCACTGAAGCTTTCTTT. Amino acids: CASGTGAGTEAFF.

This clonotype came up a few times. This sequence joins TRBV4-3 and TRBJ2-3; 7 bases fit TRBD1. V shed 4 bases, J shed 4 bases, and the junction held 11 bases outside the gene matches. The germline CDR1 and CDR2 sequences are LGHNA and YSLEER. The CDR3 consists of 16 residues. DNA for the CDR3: TGCGCCAGCAGCCGGGTGGGACAGACCGTCCCAGATACGCAGTATTTT. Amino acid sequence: CASSRVGQTVPDTQYF.

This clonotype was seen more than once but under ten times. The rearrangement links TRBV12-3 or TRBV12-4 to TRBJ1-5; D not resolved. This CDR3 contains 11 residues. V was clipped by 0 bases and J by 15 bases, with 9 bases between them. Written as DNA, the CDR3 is TGTGCCAGCAGTTTAGCAAGGGTTTTGCATTTT. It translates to CASSLARVLHF.

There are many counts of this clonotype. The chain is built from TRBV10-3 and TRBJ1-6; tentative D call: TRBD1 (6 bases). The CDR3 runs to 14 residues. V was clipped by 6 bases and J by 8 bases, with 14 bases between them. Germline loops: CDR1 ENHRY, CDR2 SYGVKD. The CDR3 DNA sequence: TGTGCCATCAGCGCAACAGGGTCGGATTCACCCCTCCACTTT. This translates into CAISATGSDSPLHF.

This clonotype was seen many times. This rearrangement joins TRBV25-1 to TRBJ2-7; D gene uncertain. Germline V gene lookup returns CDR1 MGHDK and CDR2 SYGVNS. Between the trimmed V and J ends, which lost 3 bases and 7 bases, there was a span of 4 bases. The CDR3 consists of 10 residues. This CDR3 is CASSDKEQYF. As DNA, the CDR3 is TGTGCCAGCAGTGATAAGGAGCAGTACTTC.

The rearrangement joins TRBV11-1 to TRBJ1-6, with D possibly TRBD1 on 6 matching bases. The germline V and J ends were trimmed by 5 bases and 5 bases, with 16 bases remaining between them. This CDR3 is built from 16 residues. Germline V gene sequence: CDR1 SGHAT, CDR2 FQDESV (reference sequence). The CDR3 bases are TGTGCCAGCAGCAGGAAATCCGGGACAAATAATTCACCCCTCCACTTT. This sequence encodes CASSRKSGTNNSPLHF.